The 26 T cell receptor beta chains below all came from one sample that was sequenced in a study of metastatic and nonmetastatic thyroid tumors. TCRdb re-called the PCR reads through MiXCR. The sample records about 33,000 clones, over 15% being singletons. Thyroid surgery was preceded by no treatment in any patient. The specimen sequenced was blood. The receptor source for this set is a female donor with papillary thyroid cancer or a benign thyroid nodule (not recorded which). Some clones in this sample may be carry-over from other donors' samples.

There are many counts of this clone. This chain joins TRBV9 and TRBJ2-1, with 7 bases fitting TRBD2. Germline V gene lookup returns CDR1 SGDLS and CDR2 YYNGEE. With 7 bases clipped from V and 6 bases from J, the junction kept 1 base outside the gene matches. This CDR3 region has 11 residues. The CDR3 bases are TGTGCCAGCGGGGGGGTCAATGAGCAGTTCTTC. It is translated as CASGGVNEQFF.

This clone was found many times. DNA for the CDR3: TGTGCCAGCAGCACCAACAGGGGTGCAGATACGCAGTATTTT. It specifies CASSTNRGADTQYF. The chain couples TRBV2 to TRBJ2-3, with 7 bases that match TRBD1. The CDR3 loop spans 14 amino acids. Germline trimming cut 6 bases from V and 4 bases from J; bases unmatched to any gene: 7. The germline gives CDR1 SNHLY, CDR2 FYNNEI.

This clone was recorded many times. The chain joins TRBV12-3 or TRBV12-4 to TRBJ1-5; no clear D gene. CDR3 size: 18 residues. Trimming took off 1 base at V and 3 bases at J, with 19 bases between the two ends. CDR3 DNA sequence: TGTGCCAGCAGTTTAGGAGGGTTGAACCGGGTCCTCAATCAGCCCCAGCATTTT. Translation gives CASSLGGLNRVLNQPQHF.

The J gene is TRBJ1-6, the V gene TRBV6-2 or TRBV6-3; D is unclear. Trimming stripped 6 bases from V and 11 bases from J, with 11 bases between. The CDR3 runs 12 residues. Germline V gene sequence: CDR1 MNHEY, CDR2 SVGEGT. CDR3 region: CASSLQWTPLHF. The DNA of the CDR3 is TGTGCCAGCAGCCTACAGTGGACACCCCTCCACTTT.

With respect to this clone: A clone one base away is much larger, so this may be a read error. The genes are TRBV19 and TRBJ2-4, with TRBD1 matching 8 bases. The germline gives CDR1 LNHDA, CDR2 SQIVND (reference sequence). With 6 bases clipped from V and 9 bases from J, the junction kept 7 bases outside the gene matches. This CDR3 spans 13 amino acids. For the CDR3, the DNA is TGTGCCAGTAGAGGACAGGGACAGAGCATTCAGTACTTC. It translates to CASRGQGQSIQYF.

With regard to this clone: A much larger clone sits a single nucleotide away, making a read error possible. The chain is built from TRBV10-1 and TRBJ2-4; TRBD2 matches at 8 bases. The CDR3 contains 17 residues. Germline-derived CDR1 and CDR2 are WNHNN and SYGVQD (reference sequence). V shed 7 bases, J shed 2 bases, and the junction held 13 bases outside the gene matches. CDR3 coding DNA: TGCGCCAGCAAGTTAGCGGGGTTAGTTCTATCCAAAAACATTCAGTACTTC. It yields the protein CASKLAGLVLSKNIQYF.

This clone was recorded a few times. The genes are TRBV28 and TRBJ2-7; D is possibly TRBD1 (5 bases). The CDR3 has 13 residues. Trimming shortened V by 10 bases and J by 3 bases, and 16 bases separated the two germline ends. CDR1 and CDR2 (germline): MDHEN, SYDVKM. CDR3: CAILMTVGYEQYF. CDR3 bases: TGTGCCATCCTAATGACAGTGGGCTACGAGCAGTACTTC.

The rearrangement uses TRBV12-3 or TRBV12-4 and TRBJ2-1; TRBD1 or TRBD2 may be the D gene (5 bases each). The CDR3 length is 15 residues. Trimming left V 4 bases short and J 3 bases short, with 13 bases between. The CDR3 loop reads CASSSSGTNYNEQFF. DNA for the CDR3: TGTGCCAGCAGTTCGTCCGGGACCAACTACAATGAGCAGTTCTTC.

This clone was seen many times. The chain uses TRBV12-3 or TRBV12-4 and TRBJ2-2, with D perhaps TRBD2 (5 bases). Trimming left V 6 bases short and J 6 bases short, with 17 bases between. The CDR3 is 15 residues long. CDR3 sequence (DNA): TGTGCCAGCAGGCCATCGGGGTCTAGAGCCGGGGAGCTGTTTTTT. This gives the protein CASRPSGSRAGELFF.

This clone was found many times. This chain links TRBV3-1 with TRBJ2-6; D is undetermined. V shed 4 bases and J shed 0 bases, with 10 bases lying between them. The CDR3 is 16 residues long. Germline CDR1 LGHDT, CDR2 YNNKEL (reference sequence). The CDR3 loop reads CASSRKGPSGANVLTF. The CDR3 DNA reads TGTGCCAGCAGCCGAAAAGGACCCTCTGGGGCCAACGTCCTGACTTTC.

This clone has just a few counts. This chain links TRBV27 with TRBJ2-7, with unresolved D. The germline V gene has CDR1 MNHEY and CDR2 SMNVEV (reference sequence). Trimming removed 1 base at V and 5 bases at J, with 15 bases between. This CDR3 is built from 15 residues. CDR3 loop: CASSLFGKLPHEQYF. CDR3 in DNA: TGTGCCAGCAGTTTATTTGGTAAACTCCCCCACGAGCAGTACTTC.

This clone was counted ten times or more. The chain recombines TRBV11-2 with TRBJ2-7, with 8 positions matching TRBD2. Unmatched junction bases numbered 2, after V lost 2 bases and J lost 2 bases. Per the germline V gene, CDR1 is SGHAT and CDR2 is FQNNGV. There are 14 residues in the CDR3. CDR3 residues: CASSLSGSTYEQYF. The CDR3 DNA follows: TGTGCCAGCAGCTTAAGCGGGAGTACCTACGAGCAGTACTTC.

This clone came up many times. Other DNA sequences of this sample code for an identical CDR3. The genes are TRBV20-1 and TRBJ1-2, with D uncertain. V dropped 3 bases and J dropped 6 bases, with 5 bases sitting between them. Germline values: CDR1 DFQATT, CDR2 SNEGSKA (reference sequence). CDR3 length: 10 residues. For the CDR3, the DNA is TGCAGTGCTAGGAGGAATGGCTACACCTTC. This gives the protein CSARRNGYTF.

This clone appeared many times. This rearrangement joins TRBV9 to TRBJ1-4; the D gene is possibly TRBD1 (6 bases). This CDR3 is built from 15 residues. V gave up 0 bases and J gave up 5 bases, with 11 bases separating them. The germline CDR1 and CDR2 sequences are SGDLS and YYNGEE. This chain's CDR3 is CASSVGFQGNEKLFF. CDR3 in DNA: TGTGCCAGCAGCGTAGGGTTCCAGGGGAATGAAAAACTGTTTTTT.

This clone was found many times. This chain links TRBV9 with TRBJ1-3; no definite D call. The CDR3 sequence is 15 residues long. V dropped 0 bases and J dropped 1 base, with 8 bases sitting between them. CDR1 and CDR2 (germline): SGDLS, YYNGEE. Here the CDR3 DNA reads TGTGCCAGCAGCGTAGGGGTAATATCTGGAAACACCATATATTTT. This translates into CASSVGVISGNTIYF.

In this sample, this clone turned up many times. The chain combines TRBV29-1 with TRBJ2-3; TRBD1 agrees at 7 bases. CDR1 is SQVTM, CDR2 ANQGSEA, per germline. This CDR3 is 15 amino acids long. With V trimmed by 4 bases and J by 3 bases, 10 bases remained unmatched. Here the CDR3 reads CSVAEQGMWTDTQYF. The CDR3 region has the DNA TGCAGCGTTGCGGAACAGGGGATGTGGACAGATACGCAGTATTTT.

At least ten counts were recorded for this clone. The rearrangement links TRBV25-1 to TRBJ1-4, with TRBD1 identical over 7 bases. Per germline, CDR1 MGHDK and CDR2 SYGVNS. There are 15 residues in the CDR3. V shed 4 bases, J shed 3 bases, and the junction held 5 bases outside the gene matches. CDR3 region: CASSASGTANEKLFF. The CDR3 nucleotides read TGTGCCAGCAGTGCATCCGGGACAGCTAATGAAAAACTGTTTTTT.

V gene TRBV28 combines with J gene TRBJ2-3; 10 bases line up with TRBD1. Germline V CDR1 and CDR2: MDHEN, SYDVKM. J lost 5 bases, V lost 3 bases, and 2 bases had no gene match. There are 14 residues in the CDR3. CDR3 nucleotides: TGTGCCAGCAGTTTCGGACAGGGGGGAGATACGCAGTATTTT. It specifies CASSFGQGGDTQYF.

This chain uses TRBV19 with TRBJ2-1, with D unclear. Trimming took off 1 base at V and 6 bases at J, with 7 bases between the two ends. Germline CDR1 and CDR2: LNHDA and SQIVND (reference sequence). CDR3 length: 13 amino acids. The CDR3 region is CASSIAWVNEQFF. DNA of the CDR3: TGTGCCAGTAGTATAGCATGGGTCAATGAGCAGTTCTTC.

This clone has ten or more counts. This chain links TRBV28 with TRBJ2-2, with TRBD2 as a possible D gene (5 bases). The CDR3 has 15 amino acids. The V and J ends lost 6 bases and 7 bases respectively, with 18 bases between them. Germline CDR1 MDHEN, CDR2 SYDVKM. The CDR3 region has the DNA TGTGCCAGCAGCTCCCCCCCTTTACTAGACGGGGAGCTGTTTTTT. This codes for CASSSPPLLDGELFF.

This clone is labeled as medium-sized. V gene TRBV20-1 combines with J gene TRBJ2-1; D perhaps matches TRBD1 (6 bases). Germline values: CDR1 DFQATT, CDR2 SNEGSKA (reference sequence). CDR3 length: 14 residues. Trimming removed 6 bases at V and 0 bases at J, with 12 bases between. DNA for the CDR3: TGCAGTGCACAACAAGGGGGCTCCTACAATGAGCAGTTCTTC. This sequence encodes CSAQQGGSYNEQFF.

This clone was observed many times. This chain joins TRBV18 and TRBJ2-7; D is unresolved. Germline values: CDR1 KGHSH, CDR2 LQKENI. V was shortened by 3 bases and J by 2 bases, with 11 bases between the two germline ends. This CDR3 region has 14 residues. CDR3 DNA: TGTGCCAGCTCACCGGAGAACGGACCCTACGAGCAGTACTTC. As protein: CASSPENGPYEQYF.

V usage is TRBV4-2 and J usage is TRBJ1-2, with TRBD1 matching 7 bases. The CDR3 has 17 residues. J was trimmed by 8 bases and V by 1 base; bases with no gene match: 16. The V gene's germline CDR1 is LGHNA and CDR2 YNFKEQ. As DNA, the CDR3 is TGTGCCAGCAGCCAAGGTCCGATTGGGACAGCGGCAGAGGGCTACACCTTC. This codes for CASSQGPIGTAAEGYTF.

The V gene is TRBV7-6, the J gene TRBJ1-1; D call uncertain. There are 14 residues in the CDR3. Trimming stripped 6 bases from V and 7 bases from J, with 18 bases between. The V gene's germline CDR1 is SGHVS and CDR2 FNYEAQ. CDR3 coding DNA: TGTGCCAGCAGTTCAGACGGGGTGGCCGGTGAAGCTTTCTTT. This sequence encodes CASSSDGVAGEAFF.

The chain links TRBV28 to TRBJ1-2, with a weak D call TRBD1 (5 bases). The CDR3 consists of 14 residues. CDR1 is MDHEN and CDR2 is SYDVKM in the germline V gene. Trimming pared 5 bases from V and 8 bases from J, leaving 18 bases between. The CDR3 bases are TGTGCCAGCAGTCCTTGGACATGGGGCAGGGGCTACACCTTC. It encodes CASSPWTWGRGYTF.

This clone occurred many times. The genes are TRBV4-3 and TRBJ2-7; 7 bases align to TRBD2. The CDR3 spans 14 residues. Germline lookup yields CDR1 LGHNA and CDR2 YSLEER. Unmatched junction bases numbered 3, after V lost 1 base and J lost 3 bases. The DNA of the CDR3 is TGCGCCAGCAGCCAAGGAAGCGGGATCTACGAGCAGTACTTC. It codes for CASSQGSGIYEQYF.